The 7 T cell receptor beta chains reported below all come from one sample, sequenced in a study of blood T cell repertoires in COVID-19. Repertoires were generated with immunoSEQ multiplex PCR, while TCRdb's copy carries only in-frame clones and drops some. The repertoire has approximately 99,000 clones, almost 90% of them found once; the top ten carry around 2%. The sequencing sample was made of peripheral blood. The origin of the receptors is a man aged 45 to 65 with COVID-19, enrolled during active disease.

CDR3 nucleotides: TGTGCCAGCAGCTTGGGACAGGGAGAAAATTCACCCCTCCACTTT. It codes for CASSLGQGENSPLHF. This chain connects TRBV5-4 to TRBJ1-6; 7 bases are shared with TRBD1. The CDR3 runs to 15 residues. J was trimmed by 7 bases and V by 0 bases; bases with no gene match: 4. Looked up from germline, CDR1 is SGHNT and CDR2 is YYREEE (reference sequence).

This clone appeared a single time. The CDR3 reads CASSQAIQGRGEKLFF. CDR3 nucleotide sequence: TGCGCCAGCAGCCAAGCCATCCAGGGGAGGGGCGAAAAACTGTTTTTT. This chain links TRBV4-1 with TRBJ1-4, with D possibly matching TRBD1 (6 bases). V lost 1 base, J lost 8 bases, and 17 bases lay in between. This CDR3 has 16 residues. Germline V gene sequence: CDR1 MGHRA, CDR2 YSYEKL.

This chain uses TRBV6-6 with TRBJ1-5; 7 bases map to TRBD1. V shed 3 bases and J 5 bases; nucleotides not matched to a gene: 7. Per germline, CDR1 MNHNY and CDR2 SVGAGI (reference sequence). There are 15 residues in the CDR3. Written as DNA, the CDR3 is TGTGCCAGCAGTTATAGGGACAGCCAAGATCAGCCCCAGCATTTT. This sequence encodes CASSYRDSQDQPQHF.

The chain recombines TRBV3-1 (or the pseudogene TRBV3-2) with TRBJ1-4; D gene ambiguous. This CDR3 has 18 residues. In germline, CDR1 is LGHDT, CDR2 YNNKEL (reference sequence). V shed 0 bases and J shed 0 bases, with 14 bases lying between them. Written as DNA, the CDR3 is TGTGCCAGCAGCCAAGAAAGTATCCGGGGTGCAACTAATGAAAAACTGTTTTTT. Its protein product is CASSQESIRGATNEKLFF.

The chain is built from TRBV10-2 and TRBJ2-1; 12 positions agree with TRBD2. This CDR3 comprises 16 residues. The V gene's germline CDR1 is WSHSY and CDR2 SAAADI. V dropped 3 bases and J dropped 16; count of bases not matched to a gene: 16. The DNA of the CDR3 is TGCGCCAGCAGTGACCGTGGGCTAGCGGGGGGGCCGGTTGTCTTCTTC. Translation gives CASSDRGLAGGPVVFF.

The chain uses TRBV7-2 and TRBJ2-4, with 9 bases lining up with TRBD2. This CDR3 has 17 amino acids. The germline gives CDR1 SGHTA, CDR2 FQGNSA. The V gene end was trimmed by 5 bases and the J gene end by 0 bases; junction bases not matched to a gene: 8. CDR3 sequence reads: CASSSLAGGLAKNIQYF. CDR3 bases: TGTGCCAGCAGCAGTCTCGCGGGGGGGCTAGCCAAAAACATTCAGTACTTC.

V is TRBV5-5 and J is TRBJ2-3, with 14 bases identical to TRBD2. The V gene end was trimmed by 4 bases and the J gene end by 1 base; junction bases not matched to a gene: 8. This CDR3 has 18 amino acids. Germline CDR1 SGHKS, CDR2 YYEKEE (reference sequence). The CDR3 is CASSQTSGGARGTDTQYF. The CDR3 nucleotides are TGTGCCAGCAGCCAGACTAGCGGGGGGGCCAGAGGCACAGATACGCAGTATTTT.